Following are 23 T cell receptor beta chains from one sample sequenced in a study of OX40 agonist ivuxolimab in advanced cancers. Produced via immunoSEQ multiplex PCR; TCRdb's table is partial and in-frame only. The table has about 79,000 clones, approximately 80% seen once. The source material was CD4+ or CD8+ T cells sorted from blood, sampled in a trial of the OX40 agonist ivuxolimab. The receptor set was obtained from an adult with an advanced solid tumor such as melanoma, head and neck, liver or kidney cancer.

The rearrangement joins TRBV18 to TRBJ2-2; weak D call: TRBD1 (6 bases). Germline V gene sequence: CDR1 KGHSH, CDR2 LQKENI. V lost 3 bases to trimming and J lost 0 bases, with 14 bases between them. The length of the CDR3 is 17 residues. The CDR3: CASSPRGQGPNTGELFF. As DNA, the CDR3 is TGTGCCAGCTCACCCCGAGGTCAGGGGCCGAACACCGGGGAGCTGTTTTTT.

The V call is TRBV7-2, the J call TRBJ1-6; unclear D gene. The V end was cut by 4 bases, the J end by 8 bases, with 9 bases between. The CDR3 contains 13 residues. Germline loops: CDR1 SGHTA, CDR2 FQGNSA. CDR3 nucleotides: TGTGCCAGCAGCTATCCCCATCATTCACCCCTCCACTTT. It yields the protein CASSYPHHSPLHF.

The genes are TRBV19 and TRBJ1-1, with D possibly being TRBD1 (6 bases). Deletions cut 6 bases from V and 0 bases from J, with 11 bases between. Germline lookup yields CDR1 LNHDA and CDR2 SQIVND (reference sequence). CDR3 length: 14 residues. Written as DNA, the CDR3 is TGTGCCAGTAGGTACAGGGTTTTGAACACTGAAGCTTTCTTT. It is translated as CASRYRVLNTEAFF.

This rearrangement joins TRBV2 to TRBJ2-1, with TRBD1 matching over 9 bases. The junction had 6 bases not matched to a gene; V was cut back by 5 bases and J by 4 bases. The CDR3 is 15 amino acids. Germline V gene data show CDR1 as SNHLY and CDR2 as FYNNEI. The CDR3 DNA is TGTGCCAGCAGTCTAGGACAGGGGAATTACAATGAGCAGTTCTTC. Translation gives CASSLGQGNYNEQFF.

The V gene is TRBV5-1, the J gene TRBJ1-3, with TRBD1 matching over 7 bases. The V gene's germline CDR1 is SGHRS and CDR2 YFSETQ. CDR3 length: 16 residues. J gave up 0 bases and V 4 bases, and 7 bases lay outside the gene matches. The CDR3 spells CASSRRTGFSGNTIYF. The CDR3 nucleotides read TGCGCCAGCAGCAGGAGGACAGGCTTCTCTGGAAACACCATATATTTT.

This clone was detected only a few times. The V call is TRBV14, the J call TRBJ2-5; D unresolved. With 1 base removed from V and 7 bases from J, the gap between germline ends came to 16 bases. The CDR3 covers 15 residues. Looked up from germline, CDR1 is SGHDN and CDR2 is FVKESK. In DNA, the CDR3 is TGTGCCAGCAGCCAAGGGATGGGCCGCTATGTGACCCAGTACTTC. Protein product: CASSQGMGRYVTQYF.

This chain links TRBV27 with TRBJ1-1; a possible D gene is TRBD1 (6 bases). V was trimmed by 6 bases and J by 0 bases, leaving 17 bases between them. The CDR3 is 16 residues long. Germline lookup yields CDR1 MNHEY and CDR2 SMNVEV (reference sequence). DNA for the CDR3: TGTGCCAGCAGAGCCGGGGGGGCAGGGCTGAACACTGAAGCTTTCTTT. It translates to CASRAGGAGLNTEAFF.

J is TRBJ1-5 and V is TRBV7-8; D unresolved. Germline CDR1 SGHVS, CDR2 FQNEAQ. Between the trimmed V and J ends, which lost 5 bases and 4 bases, there was a span of 18 bases. The CDR3 totals 16 residues. CDR3 protein: CASSLGRGTLNQPQHF. The DNA for the CDR3 is TGTGCCAGCAGCCTCGGACGTGGAACACTAAATCAGCCCCAGCATTTT.

The chain uses TRBV10-3 and TRBJ2-3, with 7 nucleotides matching TRBD2. The trim removed 9 bases at V and 2 bases at J, leaving 11 bases unmatched. The CDR3 spans 15 residues. The germline V gene encodes CDR1 ENHRY and CDR2 SYGVKD. The CDR3 region has the DNA TGTGCCATTCGAGCGTCGCTAGCGGCCACAGATACGCAGTATTTT. Protein sequence: CAIRASLAATDTQYF.

This sequence joins TRBV5-5 and TRBJ1-1, with 7 bases that match TRBD1. The J segment lost 1 base and the V segment lost 4 bases, leaving 7 bases of the junction unmatched. Per the germline V gene, CDR1 is SGHKS and CDR2 is YYEKEE (reference sequence). CDR3 length equals 15 residues. CDR3 region: CASSPDRVRNTEAFF. The CDR3 DNA reads TGTGCCAGCAGCCCCGACAGGGTAAGGAACACTGAAGCTTTCTTT.

This chain joins TRBV5-4 and TRBJ2-3, with 10 bases lining up with TRBD2. Germline CDR1 is SGHNT and CDR2 is YYREEE (reference sequence). V gave up 4 bases and J gave up 1 base; unmatched junction bases: 6. The length of the CDR3 is 16 residues. The CDR3: CASSTTSGARTDTQYF. In nucleotides, the CDR3 is TGTGCCAGCAGCACAACTAGCGGGGCACGCACAGATACGCAGTATTTT.

The rearrangement links TRBV9 to TRBJ1-3, with TRBD1 as a possible D gene (5 bases). Germline V gene lookup returns CDR1 SGDLS and CDR2 YYNGEE. This CDR3 is 17 amino acids long. The ends were cut back, 4 bases at V and 0 bases at J, with 17 bases in the middle. Here the CDR3 reads CASSQEPGRRSGNTIYF. The CDR3 region has the DNA TGTGCCAGCAGCCAAGAGCCGGGACGCCGCTCTGGAAACACCATATATTTT.

The chain couples TRBV2 to TRBJ2-3, with D possibly being TRBD1 or TRBD2 (5 bases each). This CDR3 is 14 amino acids long. V was clipped by 7 bases and J by 0 bases, with 11 bases between them. Germline V gene sequence: CDR1 SNHLY, CDR2 FYNNEI. The CDR3 DNA is TGTGCCAGCAAGGGGAGAGCTAGCACAGATACGCAGTATTTT. As protein: CASKGRASTDTQYF.

The chain links TRBV28 to TRBJ1-3, with D perhaps TRBD1 (6 bases). CDR3 size: 19 residues. Germline-derived CDR1 and CDR2 are MDHEN and SYDVKM. Trimming shortened V by 6 bases and J by 2 bases, and 26 bases separated the two germline ends. The CDR3 sequence is CASREINLGAGSTGNTIYF. The CDR3 DNA is TGTGCCAGCAGGGAGATCAACTTGGGGGCAGGGAGCACTGGAAACACCATATATTTT.

The CDR3 here is CASSPTLGGDNEKLFF. CDR3 bases: TGTGCCAGCTCACCTACCCTAGGAGGGGATAATGAAAAACTGTTTTTT. This rearrangement joins TRBV18 to TRBJ1-4; D is perhaps TRBD1 (5 bases). The V and J ends lost 3 bases and 4 bases respectively, with 15 bases between them. This CDR3 has 16 residues. Looked up from germline, CDR1 is KGHSH and CDR2 is LQKENI.

This rearrangement joins TRBV6-5 to TRBJ1-2; the D is unclear. CDR3 length: 16 amino acids. Germline V gives CDR1 MNHEY, CDR2 SVGAGI. The V end was cut by 0 bases, the J end by 11 bases, with 22 bases between. CDR3 loop: CASSYSNVSPRGQYTF. The CDR3 bases are TGTGCCAGCAGTTACTCGAATGTCAGCCCGCGAGGGCAGTACACCTTC.

The V call is TRBV5-1, the J call TRBJ2-2, with 9 bases lining up with TRBD1. Germline V gene lookup returns CDR1 SGHRS and CDR2 YFSETQ. The V gene end was trimmed by 4 bases and the J gene end by 0 bases; junction bases not matched to a gene: 1. This CDR3 is 15 amino acids long. The CDR3 DNA follows: TGCGCCAGCAGCGGACAGGGGTCGAACACCGGGGAGCTGTTTTTT. Translated, it gives CASSGQGSNTGELFF. Variable domain in full (rest from reference TRBV5-1 and TRBJ2-2): KAGVTQTPRYLIKTRGQQVTLSCSPISGHRSVSWYQQTPGQGLQFLFEYFSETQRNKGNFPGRFSGRQFSNSRSEMNVSTLELGDSALYLCASSGQGSNTGELFFGEGSRLTVL.

The chain recombines TRBV12-1 with TRBJ2-5; the table's D gene call, TRBD2, was not cross checked with the DNA. TRBV12-1 is flagged as a pseudogene. The CDR3 contains 14 residues. The CDR3 loop reads CASSPTGIQETQYF. As DNA, the CDR3 is TGTGCCAGCAGCCCGACGGGGATCCAAGAGACCCAGTACTTC.

This clone was counted many times. The CDR3 nucleotides read TGCGCCAGCGGTACTTCGACAGGAATGAACACTGAAGCTTTCTTT. Amino acids: CASGTSTGMNTEAFF. J is TRBJ1-1 and V is TRBV5-1; TRBD1 might be the D (6 bases). The CDR3 loop spans 15 amino acids. Germline-derived CDR1 and CDR2 are SGHRS and YFSETQ. Trimming stripped 7 bases from V and 0 bases from J, with 16 bases between.

This clone came up once. The J gene is TRBJ2-2, the V gene TRBV28, with D tentatively TRBD1 or TRBD2 (8 bases each). This CDR3 has 19 amino acids. Germline-derived CDR1 and CDR2 are MDHEN and SYDVKM. V was trimmed by 8 bases and J by 2 bases, leaving 27 bases between them. The CDR3 DNA sequence: TGTGCCAGCGGAAGCCAGGGGGCTTTGGGACTAGATAACACCGGGGAGCTGTTTTTT. Translated: CASGSQGALGLDNTGELFF.

The chain employs TRBV30 and TRBJ2-7; possible D gene TRBD1, 5 bases. Germline CDR1 and CDR2: GTSNPN and SVGIG (reference sequence). Trimming cost V 0 bases and J 5 bases, with 8 bases left between them. The CDR3 contains 12 residues. Here the CDR3 DNA reads TGTGCCTGGAGTGTAACAGGTAACGAGCAGTACTTC. This gives the protein CAWSVTGNEQYF.

This clone was found a few times. The rearrangement uses TRBV19 and TRBJ2-1; D may be TRBD1 or TRBD2 (6 bases each). V lost 3 bases to trimming and J lost 8 bases, with 17 bases between them. This CDR3 has 15 amino acids. Per the germline V gene, CDR1 is LNHDA and CDR2 is SQIVND (reference sequence). DNA of the CDR3: TGTGCCAGTAGTATCCCTGGGGGGCCTGTTGATGAGCAGTTCTTC. Translating gives CASSIPGGPVDEQFF.

CDR3 in DNA: TGTGCCAGCAGAGCTAGGGACGGGGGGAGAAGCTCTGGGGCCAACGTCCTGACTTTC. This sequence encodes CASRARDGGRSSGANVLTF. This chain uses TRBV9 with TRBJ2-6; 7 nucleotides align to TRBD2. This CDR3 is 19 amino acids long. Per the germline V gene, CDR1 is SGDLS and CDR2 is YYNGEE. After removal of 5 bases from V and 0 bases from J, the junction contained 14 bases not matched to a gene.